Sequencing of this T cell receptor beta chain was carried out in a study of cytomegalovirus exposure and HLA in healthy donors (dated by TCRdb to about 2017). At the level of the whole study: An earlier analysis of several hundred of the donors reported more than 250 Gb of sequence data and around 110 million unique TCR beta sequences from 150 million to 200 million T cells. An early release covering more than 500 HLA-typed donors comprised about 320 gigabases of sequencing data and some 79 million unique TCR sequences. Alongside the repertoire data, information on donor age, sex, ethnicity and CMV serostatus was compiled. To decide whether each TCR beta V gene segment behaved as functional or pseudogenic, an earlier analysis of approximately 590 of the donors relied on high-throughput TCR beta sequencing. A later genetic analysis took genome-wide SNP genotypes for about 55% of the roughly 700 donors and used that subset as a discovery cohort. The study aimed to test whether cataloging public T cell receptors could reveal signatures of past pathogen exposure. To predict cytomegalovirus infection status, the study brought together high-throughput TCR immunosequencing, statistical association of individual TCRs with disease status, and machine learning. Among some 400 genotyped donors of the cohort, an average of around 240,000 unique TCR beta nucleotide sequences was sequenced per donor, of which roughly 17% were non-productive. Using immunosequencing, the study profiled T cell repertoires from approximately 700 subjects and related those repertoires to cytomegalovirus serostatus. Of the roughly 400 genotyped donors, approximately 83% fell in the genetic ancestry cluster associated with self-reported Caucasian donors. Typing coverage varied by locus: 629-630 donors for A, B, C, DRB1 and DQB1; approximately 500 for DQA1; around 610 for DPA1; roughly 450 for DPB1. To study patterns of TCR occurrence, a later analysis re-analyzed previously published TCR beta repertoires from 500 to 850 donors and added high-resolution HLA genotyping. Several DR-DQ haplotypes were treated as single units for association and clustering because of strong linkage in the cohort. Every repertoire in the discovery cohort had been generated on one and the same sequencing platform. In addition to the first cohort of 666 subjects, a separate validation cohort of around 110 different subjects was used. In the later analysis, no new phenotypic data were used to find candidate immune exposures; instead, reliance was placed on TCR beta sequences and their occurrence across donors. Class I and class II HLA loci were covered by the typing at four-digit resolution.

Library generation was performed with the immunoSEQ multiplex PCR assay. For the multiplex PCR, a mixture combining 60 forward primers for TCR Vbeta segments and 13 reverse primers for TCR Jbeta segments was used. The CDR3 region of rearranged TCR beta genes was amplified from genomic DNA by a multiplex PCR assay. On the Illumina HiSeq System, the amplified TCR beta libraries were sequenced as 87-base-pair reads. The authors processed their data as follows. In a later analysis, approximately 74 million unique TCR beta chains were counted across the 666 repertoires, and around 11 million of these chains were shared by at least two donors. Raw reads were error-corrected and collapsed into unique sequences by a nearest-neighbor algorithm in which closely related sequences were merged to remove PCR and sequencing errors. V, D and J gene segments were assigned by aligning CDR3 sequences to IMGT reference sequences. Each retained sequence needed at least a six-nucleotide match to both a V gene segment and a J gene segment. Rearrangements were classified as productive when the CDR3 lacked stop codons and remained in frame with V and J, and all other rearrangements were classified as non-productive. CDR3 was defined by IMGT convention, running from the second conserved V-encoded cysteine to the conserved J-encoded phenylalanine. Sequences without an unambiguous match to a single V gene segment were excluded from the earlier analysis of approximately 600 of the donors. In an earlier analysis of about 590 of the donors, a V segment was called functional when productive rearrangements were above 56.7%, and segregating when the standard deviation between donors exceeded 5%. To diagnose cytomegalovirus status from the catalog of TCR beta chain sequences, a statistical classification framework was built. V and J gene assignment, in a later analysis, came from comparing TCR nucleotide sequences with IMGT/GENE-DB human TR gene sequences. The TCRdist pipeline was used in a later analysis to assign CDR3 sequences and most-parsimonious VDJ recombination scenarios. In a later analysis, each TCR beta chain was defined by its CDR3 amino acid sequence together with its V-gene family, and reads without a unique V-gene family were excluded. A later analysis removed 592 highly shared, low-generation-probability nucleotide sequences to deal with suspected cross-contamination and a sequencing artifact. In a later analysis, a clonal expansion index was calculated for each public chain from normalized within-repertoire ranks of inferred template counts. A later analysis computed generation probabilities with a VDJ recombination model fitted to out-of-frame rearrangements, and checked the results against IGoR. In a later analysis, hypergeometric tests were used to score TCR-TCR, TCR-HLA and TCR-CMV co-occurrence, with a repertoire-size bias correction applied to TCR pairs. In a later analysis, false discovery rates were estimated by permuting HLA or CMV assignments 20 times. In a later analysis, co-occurring TCRs were grouped with DBSCAN, and TCRdist sequence similarity was added when clustering was performed within HLA-allele-positive subsets. Co-occurrence clustering excluded repertoires with fewer than 30,000 or more than 120,000 public chains, plus five with anomalous nucleotide sharing. TCRdb provides this immuneACCESS table in a form limited to in-frame rearrangements. Some clones are lacking; in checked studies, under half of them reflect an unresolved V gene, and why the rest are absent is not known. V, J and clone size were drawn from that table, and D and trimming were deduced from the DNA. Counted in this sample were some 140,000 clones; 73% of them appeared once. 1.3% of the sample comes from the top ten.

Comments on this clone: Its antigen remains undetermined. Qualities for individual bases were not recorded, and no much larger clone is one base off. Other DNA sequences in the sample encode the same CDR3.

The cohort consisted of fewer than 700 healthy bone marrow donors. At the time of sampling, all cohort members were nominally healthy, though unrecorded immune exposures were likely present. The donor was CMV seronegative and belonged to the group of roughly 330 seronegative cohort members. A peripheral blood sample was collected from each donor, and TCR beta sequencing was performed on peripheral blood mononuclear cells. Genomic DNA was extracted from the blood cell samples with the Qiagen DNeasy Blood Extraction Kit. Germline trimming amounts to 5 bases on V and 2 bases on J, with 2 as the count of junction bases outside the gene matches. The germline V gene gives CDR1 as SGDLS and CDR2 as YYNGEE. Taken from cysteine to phenylalanine, the CDR3 has 13 residues. Only CDR3 DNA is held: 39 bases, read in frame from base 1. Beyond this particular receptor, the publication reports: A later genetic analysis reported fewer N-insertions in productive TCRs among donors in an Asian-associated ancestry cluster than the roughly 650-donor mean. The only immune exposure information available for the cohort was CMV serostatus. Some IMGT-functional V segments, including TRBV6-2 and TRBV6-3, could not be distinguished by the 87-base-pair reads and were therefore excluded. Most TCR sequences were seen in very few donors, while some public TCRs were found in many individuals. Strong co-occurrence of HLA alleles, especially DR and DQ, made assigning TCR associations to individual alleles difficult. In a later genetic analysis, a missense DCLRE1C variant was associated with V-gene and J-gene trimming of TCR beta chains, and the association was replicated in an independent cohort. Presence/absence analyses assumed roughly uniform sequencing depth across donors, an assumption that may not hold. In vitro tests confirmed that a few of the cytomegalovirus-associated TCR beta chains recognize cytomegalovirus antigens. Because HLA typing was unavailable for some donors at each locus, only the typed subset was used in association tests. Cytomegalovirus status was reported to be diagnosed by the classifier with high specificity and sensitivity in both the original and validation cohorts. A further reported finding was that TCR beta sequences accurately predicted the HLA-A and HLA-B alleles for most subjects in the first cohort. A cluster of highly shared sequence variants was judged likely to represent a technical artifact of the sequencing pipeline. According to a later analysis, most CMV-associated TCR beta chains appeared to be HLA-restricted, and the HLA associations seemed to be driven largely by CMV exposure. According to a later analysis, parvovirus B19, influenza, CMV and Epstein-Barr virus appeared linked to several top co-occurrence clusters. An earlier analysis of 587 of the donors showed that most TCR beta V segments appeared in productive rearrangements either about 90% or about 30% of the time, which broadly matched IMGT annotations. Correlated functional status among segregating V segments might reflect linkage disequilibrium, but an unknown experimental factor could not be ruled out. The earlier analysis of approximately 560 of the donors excluded seventeen rarely observed V segments, including chromosome 9 orphons, because counts were too low. Specific HLA alleles were associated with roughly 17,000 TCR beta sequences at a false discovery rate of 0.05 in a later analysis. The authors suggested that the approach could potentially be generalized to other disease states and immunological phenotypes. In a later analysis, HLA-associated TCR beta chains showed more clonal expansion and lower generation probabilities than non-associated chains that were equally common. The study listed 150 to 200 TCR beta chains as associated with cytomegalovirus. In this cohort, only TCR beta chains were sequenced, and detectable features were limited by the absence of alpha or paired-chain data. According to a later analysis, TCR association rates differed among HLA loci, with DRB1 alleles showing the most associated TCRs and HLA-C alleles showing the fewest.

Sequencing was done on a sample of PBMCs. This clonotype was sampled from a woman aged 40 to 50 in good health and CMV-seronegative. The chain employs TRBV9 and TRBJ2-5, with TRBD2 matching 8 junction bases. The nucleotides are TGTGCCAGCAGTCGGGAGGGGCAAGAGACCCAGTACTTC. Translation gives CASSREGQETQYF.